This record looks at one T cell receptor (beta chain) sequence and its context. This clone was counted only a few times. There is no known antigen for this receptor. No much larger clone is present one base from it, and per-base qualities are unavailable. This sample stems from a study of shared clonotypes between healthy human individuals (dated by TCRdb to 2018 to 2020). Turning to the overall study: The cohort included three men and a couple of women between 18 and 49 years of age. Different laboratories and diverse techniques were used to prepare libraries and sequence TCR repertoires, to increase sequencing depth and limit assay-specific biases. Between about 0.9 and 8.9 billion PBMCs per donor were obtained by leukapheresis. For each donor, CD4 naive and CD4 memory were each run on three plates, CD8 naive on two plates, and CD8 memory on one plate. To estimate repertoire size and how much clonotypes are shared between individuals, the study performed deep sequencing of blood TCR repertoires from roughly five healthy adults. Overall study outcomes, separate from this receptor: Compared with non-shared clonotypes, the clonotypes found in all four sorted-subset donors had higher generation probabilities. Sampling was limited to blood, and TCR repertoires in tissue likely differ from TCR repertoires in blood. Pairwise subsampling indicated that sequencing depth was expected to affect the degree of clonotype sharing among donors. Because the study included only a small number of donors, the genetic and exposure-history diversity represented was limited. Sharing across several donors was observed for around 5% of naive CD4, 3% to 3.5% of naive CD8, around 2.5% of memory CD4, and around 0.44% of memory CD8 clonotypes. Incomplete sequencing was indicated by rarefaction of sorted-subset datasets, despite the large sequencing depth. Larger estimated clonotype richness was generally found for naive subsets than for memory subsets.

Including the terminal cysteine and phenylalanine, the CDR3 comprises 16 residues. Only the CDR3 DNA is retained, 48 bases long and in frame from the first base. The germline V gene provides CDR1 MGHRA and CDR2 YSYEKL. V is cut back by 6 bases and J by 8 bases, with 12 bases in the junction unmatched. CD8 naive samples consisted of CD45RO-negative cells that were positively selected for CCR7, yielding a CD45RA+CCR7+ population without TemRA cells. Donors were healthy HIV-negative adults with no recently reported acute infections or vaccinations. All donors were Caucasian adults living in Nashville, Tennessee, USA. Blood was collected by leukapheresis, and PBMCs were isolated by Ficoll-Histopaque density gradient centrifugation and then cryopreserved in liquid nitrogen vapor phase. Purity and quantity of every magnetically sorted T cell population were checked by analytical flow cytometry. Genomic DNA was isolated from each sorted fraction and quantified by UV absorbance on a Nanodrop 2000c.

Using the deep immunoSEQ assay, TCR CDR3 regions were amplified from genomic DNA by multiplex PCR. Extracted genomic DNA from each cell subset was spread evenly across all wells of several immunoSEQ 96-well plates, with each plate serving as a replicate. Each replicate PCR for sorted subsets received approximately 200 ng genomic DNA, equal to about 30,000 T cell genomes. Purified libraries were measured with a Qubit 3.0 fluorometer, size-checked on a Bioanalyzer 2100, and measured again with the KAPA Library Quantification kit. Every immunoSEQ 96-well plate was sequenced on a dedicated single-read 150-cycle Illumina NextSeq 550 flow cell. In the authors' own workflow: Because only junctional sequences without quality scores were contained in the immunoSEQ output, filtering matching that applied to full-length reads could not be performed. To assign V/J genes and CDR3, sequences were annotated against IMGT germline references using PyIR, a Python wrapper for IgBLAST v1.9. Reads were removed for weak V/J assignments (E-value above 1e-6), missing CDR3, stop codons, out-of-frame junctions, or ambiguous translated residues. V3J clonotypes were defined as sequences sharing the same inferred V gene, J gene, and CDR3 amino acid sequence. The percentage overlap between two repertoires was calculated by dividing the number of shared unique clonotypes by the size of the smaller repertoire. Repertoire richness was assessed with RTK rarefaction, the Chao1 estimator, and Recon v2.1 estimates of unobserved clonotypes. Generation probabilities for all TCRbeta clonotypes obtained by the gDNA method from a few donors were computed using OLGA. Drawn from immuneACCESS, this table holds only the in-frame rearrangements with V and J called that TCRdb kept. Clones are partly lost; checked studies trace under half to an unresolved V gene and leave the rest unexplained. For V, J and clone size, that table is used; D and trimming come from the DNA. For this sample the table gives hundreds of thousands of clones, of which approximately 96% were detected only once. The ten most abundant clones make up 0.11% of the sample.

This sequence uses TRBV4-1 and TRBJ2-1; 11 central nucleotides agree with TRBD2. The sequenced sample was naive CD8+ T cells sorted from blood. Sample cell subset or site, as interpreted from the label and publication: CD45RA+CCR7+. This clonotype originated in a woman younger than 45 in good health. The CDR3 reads CASSQPTSGSRYEQFF. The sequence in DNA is TGCGCCAGCAGTCAACCCACTAGCGGGAGTCGATATGAGCAGTTCTTC.